The clone carrying this TCR beta chain was observed many times. The antigen is undetermined. This entry is derived from a study of T cell repertoires in cytomegalovirus infection. Study as a whole: TCR beta signatures that were public indicated CMV infection and matching HLA type.

Germline CDR1 reads LNHNV; CDR2 reads YYDKDF (reference sequence). The CDR3 sequence is 14 residues long. J gave up 8 bases and V 0 bases, and 6 bases lay outside the gene matches. TCRdb fed the reads into MiXCR, producing one record per CDR3 protein. The sample contains a few hundred thousand distinct CDR3 sequences, approximately 15% of which appear only once. General study findings and limits: What dominated the ex vivo response were HLA-C-restricted CMV-specific TCR beta clonotypes. Pooled public TCR beta family frequency picked out CMV carriers with the relevant HLA.

J is TRBJ1-1 and V is TRBV15, with 7 bases fitting TRBD1. This sequence originates from a human donor in good health (CMV status not recorded). Some clones in this sample may be carry-over from other donors' samples. Sequencing used CD8+ T cells from PBMCs. The DNA for the CDR3 is TGTGCCACCAGCAGAGATTGGGGACAGAGGGAAGCTTTCTTT. Protein: CATSRDWGQREAFF. Full variable domain (missing parts from reference TRBV15 and TRBJ1-1): DAMVIQNPRYQVTQFGKPVTLSCSQTLNHNVMYWYQQKSSQAPKLLFHYYDKDFNNEADTPDNFQSRRPNTSFCFLDIRSPGLGDTAMYLCATSRDWGQREAFFGQGTRLTVV.